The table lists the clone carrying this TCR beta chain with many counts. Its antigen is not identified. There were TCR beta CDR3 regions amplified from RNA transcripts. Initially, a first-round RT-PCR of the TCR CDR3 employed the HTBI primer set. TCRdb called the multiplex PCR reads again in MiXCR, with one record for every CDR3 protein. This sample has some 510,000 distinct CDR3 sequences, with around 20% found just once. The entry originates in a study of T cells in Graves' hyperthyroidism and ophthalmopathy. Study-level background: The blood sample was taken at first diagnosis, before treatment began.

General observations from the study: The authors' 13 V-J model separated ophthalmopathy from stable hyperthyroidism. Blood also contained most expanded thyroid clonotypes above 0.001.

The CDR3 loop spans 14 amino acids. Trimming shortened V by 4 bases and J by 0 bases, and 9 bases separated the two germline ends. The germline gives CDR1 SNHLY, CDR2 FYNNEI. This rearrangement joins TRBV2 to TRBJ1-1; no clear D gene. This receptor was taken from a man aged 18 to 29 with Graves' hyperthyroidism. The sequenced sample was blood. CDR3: CASSGIDMNTEAFF. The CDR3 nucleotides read TGTGCCAGCAGTGGGATCGACATGAACACTGAAGCTTTCTTT.